This T cell receptor (beta chain) was retrieved from a study of blood T cell repertoires in COVID-19. The V gene's germline CDR1 is SNHLY and CDR2 FYNNEI. V shed 8 bases and J shed 3 bases, with 10 bases lying between them. This CDR3 has 12 residues. Original handling: Scientists estimated how many nucleated cells there were by amplifying reference gene primers. TCRdb keeps only in-frame clones here, not all; method: immunoSEQ multiplex PCR. V, J and clone size reflect that table, while D and trimming were determined from the DNA. This repertoire shows 200,000 to 300,000 clones, approximately 86% found once; its top ten account for about 9.2%. This clone was observed once.

Specimen: peripheral blood. The chain combines TRBV2 with TRBJ1-2, with D hard to call. The TCR sequence derives from a man between 40 and 49 years old who had recovered from COVID-19. As DNA, the CDR3 is TGTGCCAGCCTGATCCGCGACTATGGCTACACCTTC. It specifies CASLIRDYGYTF.